The clone carrying this T cell receptor beta chain was found many times. The antigen is undetermined. TCRdb reprocessed the reads via MiXCR and lists one record per CDR3 protein. The sample lists 310,000 or so distinct CDR3 sequences, roughly a tenth occurring once. Germline V gives CDR1 SGHVS, CDR2 FNYEAQ. The CDR3 is 14 residues long. The ends were cut back, 6 bases at V and 0 bases at J, with 9 bases in the middle. This entry belongs to a study of T cell repertoires in cytomegalovirus infection. General study results and limits: HLA-C-restricted, CMV-specific TCR beta clonotypes were dominant ex vivo. Accumulated public TCR beta family frequency recognized individuals carrying CMV together with the relevant HLA.

The chain carries TRBV7-6 and TRBJ1-3; weak D call: TRBD1 (6 bases). This clonotype was sampled from a human donor in good health (CMV status not recorded). Some clones in this sample may be carry-over from other donors' samples. Input material: PBMCs. The CDR3 here is CASRRDISGNTIYF. DNA for the CDR3: TGTGCCAGCAGAAGGGACATCTCTGGAAACACCATATATTTT.